This paragraph covers one T cell receptor beta chain sequence. Participant-given clinical history determined each cohort assignment. A COVID-19 case was met by exposed participants within 2 weeks before study entry. In the original processing: Nucleated cell number was recorded as an estimate derived from reference gene primer amplification. Some clones are missing from TCRdb's copy, which holds only in-frame ones; the method was immunoSEQ multiplex PCR. V, J and clone size were drawn from that table, and D and trimming were deduced from the DNA. The sample holds 150,000 to 200,000 clones; approximately 80% are singletons and the top ten take roughly 5.6%. This CDR3 comprises 15 residues. Germline lookup yields CDR1 LNHDA and CDR2 SQIVND (reference sequence). V was cut by 5 bases and J by 0 bases, with 11 bases left in between. The sample belongs to a study of blood T cell repertoires in COVID-19. Study-level background: The cDNA or gDNA used as material had been derived from T cells, B-cell-depleted T cells, or PBMCs.

The rearrangement links TRBV19 to TRBJ2-1, with a tentative D call TRBD1 (6 bases). The clonotype originates from a man in his sixties or seventies who had been exposed to COVID-19. Sequencing was performed on PBMCs or T cells enriched from blood (not recorded which). The CDR3 here is CASSSTGSSYNEQFF. In nucleotides, the CDR3 is TGTGCCAGTAGTTCAACAGGGAGCTCCTACAATGAGCAGTTCTTC.